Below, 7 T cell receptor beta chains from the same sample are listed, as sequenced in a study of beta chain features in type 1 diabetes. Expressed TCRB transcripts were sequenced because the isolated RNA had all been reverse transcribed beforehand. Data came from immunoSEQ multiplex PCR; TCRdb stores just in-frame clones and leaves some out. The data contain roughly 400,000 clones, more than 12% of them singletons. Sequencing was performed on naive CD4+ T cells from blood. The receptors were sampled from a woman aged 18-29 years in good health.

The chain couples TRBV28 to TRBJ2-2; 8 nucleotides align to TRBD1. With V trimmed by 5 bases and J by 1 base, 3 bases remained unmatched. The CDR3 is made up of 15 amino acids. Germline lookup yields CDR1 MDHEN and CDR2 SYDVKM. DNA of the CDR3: TGTGCCAGCAGTCCCGACAGGGGGAACACCGGGGAGCTGTTTTTT. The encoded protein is CASSPDRGNTGELFF.

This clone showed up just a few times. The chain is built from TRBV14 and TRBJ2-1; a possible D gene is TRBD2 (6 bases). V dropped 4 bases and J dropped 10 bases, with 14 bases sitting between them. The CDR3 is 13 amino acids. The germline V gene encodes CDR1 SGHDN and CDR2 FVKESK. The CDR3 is CASSRPTSYEQFF. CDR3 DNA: TGTGCCAGCAGCCGCCCCACTAGCTACGAGCAGTTCTTC.

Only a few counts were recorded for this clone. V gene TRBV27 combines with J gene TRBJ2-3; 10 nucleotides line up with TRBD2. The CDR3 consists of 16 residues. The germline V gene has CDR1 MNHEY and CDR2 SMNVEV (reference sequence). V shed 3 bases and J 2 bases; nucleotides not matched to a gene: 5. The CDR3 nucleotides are TGTGCCAGCAGTTTGGGACTAGCGACTCTCACAGATACGCAGTATTTT. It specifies CASSLGLATLTDTQYF.

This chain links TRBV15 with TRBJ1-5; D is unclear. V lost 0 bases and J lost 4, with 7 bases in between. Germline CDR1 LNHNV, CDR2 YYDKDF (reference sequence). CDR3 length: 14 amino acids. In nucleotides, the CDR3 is TGTGCCACCAGCAGAGAGTCGGGGAATCAGCCCCAGCATTTT. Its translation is CATSRESGNQPQHF.

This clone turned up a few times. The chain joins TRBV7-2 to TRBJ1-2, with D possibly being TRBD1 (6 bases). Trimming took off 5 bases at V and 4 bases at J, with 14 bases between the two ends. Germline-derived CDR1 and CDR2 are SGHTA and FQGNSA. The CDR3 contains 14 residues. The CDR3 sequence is CASSLRQAFYGYTF. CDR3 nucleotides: TGTGCCAGCAGCCTACGACAGGCTTTCTATGGCTACACCTTC. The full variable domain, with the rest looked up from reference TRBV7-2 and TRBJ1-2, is GAGVSQSPSNKVTEKGKDVELRCDPISGHTALYWYRQSLGQGLEFLIYFQGNSAPDKSGLPSDRFSAERTGGSVSTLTIQRTQQEDSAVYLCASSLRQAFYGYTFGSGTRLTVV.

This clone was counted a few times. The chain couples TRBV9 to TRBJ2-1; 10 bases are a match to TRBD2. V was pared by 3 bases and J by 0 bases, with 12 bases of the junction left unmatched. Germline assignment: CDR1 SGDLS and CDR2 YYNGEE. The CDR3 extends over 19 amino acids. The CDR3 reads CASSDWRLAGPFSYNEQFF. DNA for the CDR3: TGTGCCAGCAGCGATTGGCGACTAGCGGGTCCGTTCTCCTACAATGAGCAGTTCTTC.

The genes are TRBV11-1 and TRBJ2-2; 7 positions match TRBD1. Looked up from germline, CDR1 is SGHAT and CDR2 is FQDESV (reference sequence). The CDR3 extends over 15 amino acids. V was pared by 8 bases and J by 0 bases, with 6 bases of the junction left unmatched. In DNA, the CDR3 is TGTGCCAGCTTGGACGGGACAGCGAACACCGGGGAGCTGTTTTTT. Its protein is CASLDGTANTGELFF.